These T cell receptor beta chains were read from a single sample in a study of shared clonotypes between healthy human individuals. The data were produced by immunoSEQ multiplex PCR, yet TCRdb's version contains in-frame clones alone and is incomplete. The table records roughly 2,500,000 clones, under 95% of them present only once. The sequenced sample consisted of naive CD4+ T cells from PBMCs. The receptors stem from a man between 18 and 35 years old in good health. Some clones in this sample may be carry-over from other donors' samples. Both conserved end residues are part of each CDR3. The order of the fields is D gene, J gene, clone size, V gene, CDR3 DNA, CDR3 protein. The D gene is left open where the match is weak. A clone size is listed for some rows: how often the clone was seen (once, few, many), or a class if it is expanded.

>.|TRBJ1-2|.|TRBV5-1
TGCGCCAGCAGCTATCTGGACGCGGCCTTAAACTATGGCTACACCTTC
CASSYLDAALNYGYTF
>.|TRBJ2-2|.|TRBV18
TGTGCCAGCTCACCACTTATCCAGGGGACGGGCGGGGAGCTGTTTTTT
CASSPLIQGTGGELFF
>.|TRBJ2-1|.|TRBV5-1
TGCGCCAGCAGCTCGACAGGGATACTAGCAGGCCGCAATGAGCAGTTCTTC
CASSSTGILAGRNEQFF
>.|TRBJ2-6|.|TRBV19
TGTGCCAGTAGTATGGGGTCTCCTGGGGCCAACGTCCTGACTTTC
CASSMGSPGANVLTF
>.|TRBJ1-6|.|TRBV7-8
TGTGCCAGCAGCTTAGGTATTTCTACCTATTCACCCCTCCACTTT
CASSLGISTYSPLHF
>.|TRBJ2-5|.|TRBV2
TGTGCCAGCAGTGAAGCTGCAGGGGCTGGGACCCAGTACTTC
CASSEAAGAGTQYF
>.|TRBJ1-1|.|TRBV5-6
TGTGCCAGCAGCTTGTGGCATTACACTGAAGCTTTCTTT
CASSLWHYTEAFF
>.|TRBJ1-5|.|TRBV5-6
TGTGCCAGCAGCTTGCTGGGAGATCAGCCCCAGCATTTT
CASSLLGDQPQHF
>.|TRBJ1-6|.|TRBV4-1
TGCGCCAGCAGCCAGATACCGGGATCTACTAATTCACCCCTCCACTTT
CASSQIPGSTNSPLHF
>.|TRBJ2-3|once|TRBV21-1
TGTGCCAGCCCCCGGGGGCTCACAGATACGCAGTATTTT
CASPRGLTDTQYF
>.|TRBJ1-3|.|TRBV6-6
TGTGCCAGCAGTTACGGGGCCCCAGGGGGAAACACCATATATTTT
CASSYGAPGGNTIYF
>.|TRBJ1-4|.|TRBV6-5
TGTGCCAGCAGTAAGCATAGCCCAATTTTT
CASSKHSPIF
>TRBD2|TRBJ2-1|.|TRBV30
TGTGCCTGGGAGGTAGCGGGAGGTCTAAATGAGCAGTTCTTC
CAWEVAGGLNEQFF
>.|TRBJ2-3|.|TRBV6-5
TGTGCCAGCAGTCGGACTCTACAAACAGATACGCAGTATTTT
CASSRTLQTDTQYF
>.|TRBJ2-7|.|TRBV7-3
TGTGCCAGCAGCTTAACCCCCACAGGAATCGAGCAGTACTTC
CASSLTPTGIEQYF
>.|TRBJ2-1|once|TRBV4-2
TGTGCCAGCAGCCAAGATACTCCATTCCAGCAGTTCTTC
CASSQDTPFQQFF
>TRBD1|TRBJ1-2|.|TRBV18
TGTGCCAGCTCACCGACTACAGGGGGCGACGAGACGGGCTACACCTTC
CASSPTTGGDETGYTF
>TRBD1|TRBJ1-4|.|TRBV15
TGTGCCACCAGCAGAGATAGGGGACAGTTCAATGAAAAACTGTTTTTT
CATSRDRGQFNEKLFF
>.|TRBJ1-2|.|TRBV19
TGTGCCAGTAGTATCGGGACGGGCTATGGCTACACCTTC
CASSIGTGYGYTF
>.|TRBJ2-7|.|TRBV7-2
TGTGCCAGCAGCTTAGCTGTCTACACGCGCGAGCAGTACTTC
CASSLAVYTREQYF
>TRBD1|TRBJ1-5|.|TRBV7-2
TGTGCCAGCAGCTTAGCACTGGGACAGTACAATCAGCCCCAGCATTTT
CASSLALGQYNQPQHF
>.|TRBJ2-7|.|TRBV2
TGTGCCAGCAGTGACGGCGGACCTACCTACGAGCAGTACTTC
CASSDGGPTYEQYF
>TRBD2|TRBJ2-1|.|TRBV9
TGTGCCAGCAGTACTAGCGGGAGTTCCTACAATGAGCAGTTCTTC
CASSTSGSSYNEQFF
>TRBD1|TRBJ2-3|.|TRBV10-1
TGCGCCAGCAGGCCCGGGACAGGCCACGGGGATACGCAGTATTTT
CASRPGTGHGDTQYF
>TRBD2|TRBJ2-1|.|TRBV5-4
TGTGCCAGCAGCCCCCGGACTAGCGGGGGGGGGAGAGAGTTCTTC
CASSPRTSGGGREFF
>.|TRBJ2-1|.|TRBV10-3
TGTGCCATCAGTGAGTTCGCGTCGAGCTCCTACAATGAGCAGTTCTTC
CAISEFASSSYNEQFF
>.|TRBJ2-5|.|TRBV9
TGTGCCAGCAGCGTATCGCCTAGGCAAGAGACCCAGTACTTC
CASSVSPRQETQYF
>TRBD1|TRBJ2-1|.|TRBV7-3
TGTGCCAGCAGCCTGAGGGGGCCGGGGCAGAGCTCCTACAATGAGCAGTTCTTC
CASSLRGPGQSSYNEQFF
>.|TRBJ2-1|.|TRBV11-2
TGTGCCAGCAGCCCCCCCCGAGGGCTCAACAATGAGCAGTTCTTC
CASSPPRGLNNEQFF
>TRBD1|TRBJ2-7|.|TRBV29-1
TGCAGCCTCGAGGACAGGGCCTACGAGCAGTACTTC
CSLEDRAYEQYF
>.|TRBJ2-3|.|TRBV28
TGTGCCAGCAGTCCCGGACAGCCCACAGATACGCAGTATTTT
CASSPGQPTDTQYF
>.|TRBJ2-2|.|TRBV6-5
TGTGCCAGCAGGGGTGGGGGCACCGGGGAGCTGTTTTTT
CASRGGGTGELFF
>.|TRBJ2-7|.|TRBV19
TGTGCCACCAAGAAAGAGGAGAGCTCCTACGAGCAGTACTTC
CATKKEESSYEQYF
>.|TRBJ2-7|.|TRBV20-1
TGCAGTGCAAGACTGAACTACGAGCAGTACTTC
CSARLNYEQYF
>TRBD2|TRBJ2-3|.|TRBV6-4
TGTGCCAGCAGTGATAGCGGGAGGGCCTCAGATACGCAGTATTTT
CASSDSGRASDTQYF
>TRBD2|TRBJ2-3|.|TRBV4-2
TGTGCCAGCAGCCAAGATGAGGGCGGGAGTTACACAGATACGCAGTATTTT
CASSQDEGGSYTDTQYF
>.|TRBJ1-1|.|TRBV2
TGTGCCAGCAGTGCCTGGGGGGGCACTGAAGCTTTCTTT
CASSAWGGTEAFF
>TRBD2|TRBJ2-5|.|TRBV5-1
TGCGCCAGCAGCTTGGAATTAGCGGGACCGGGGGAGACCCAGTACTTC
CASSLELAGPGETQYF
>.|TRBJ2-3|.|TRBV5-1
TGCGCCAGCAGCTCCGGTGGCAGTCAGAGAGATACGCAGTATTTT
CASSSGGSQRDTQYF
>TRBD1|TRBJ1-1|.|TRBV18
TGTGCCAGCTCACCACTCGTGGGACAGGGGAACACTGAAGCTTTCTTT
CASSPLVGQGNTEAFF
>.|TRBJ1-2|.|TRBV7-9
TGTGCCAGCAGCCCCAACCCGGGGGCGAGGTATGGCTACACCTTC
CASSPNPGARYGYTF
>TRBD1|TRBJ2-1|.|TRBV10-2
TGCGCCAGCAGACAAGACAGGGACATCTACAATGAGCAGTTCTTC
CASRQDRDIYNEQFF
>.|TRBJ2-3|.|TRBV5-4
TGTGCCAGCAGCATAGACAGGATACCTAGCACAGATACGCAGTATTTT
CASSIDRIPSTDTQYF
>.|TRBJ2-3|.|TRBV19
TGTGCCAGTCGGGGGCGCAAAGATACGCAGTATTTT
CASRGRKDTQYF
>.|TRBJ1-3|.|TRBV4-1
TGCGCCAGCAGCCAAGTGGGTCCGGGGGTCGGAAACACCATATATTTT
CASSQVGPGVGNTIYF
>.|TRBJ2-7|.|TRBV30
TGTGCCTGGTCCCCCAGGGAGTACGAGCAGTACTTC
CAWSPREYEQYF
>.|TRBJ2-1|.|TRBV7-8
TGTGCCAGCCGACTCCCAGTGTCTGGGGATGAGCAGTTCTTC
CASRLPVSGDEQFF
>.|TRBJ2-7|.|TRBV7-2
TGTGCCAGCAGCTTTATCGGCGAGCAGTACTTC
CASSFIGEQYF
>.|TRBJ2-7|.|TRBV6-1
TGTGCCAGCAGTCGGAAGGGCAGGGGAGGCTACGAGCAGTACTTC
CASSRKGRGGYEQYF
>.|TRBJ1-2|.|TRBV4-1
TGCGCCAGCAGCCAGGGGAACGTCAATCTGGGCTATGGCTACACCTTC
CASSQGNVNLGYGYTF
>.|TRBJ2-1|.|TRBV6-6
TGTGCCAGCAGTTATGACACCTCTAGGGATGAGCAGTTCTTC
CASSYDTSRDEQFF
>TRBD1|TRBJ2-7|.|TRBV30
TGTGCCTATAACCGGGACAGGGGCTCCTACGAGCAGTACTTC
CAYNRDRGSYEQYF
>.|TRBJ2-5|.|TRBV18
TGTGCCAGCTCACCACTAGCATCCCGGGAGACCCAGTACTTC
CASSPLASRETQYF
>.|TRBJ1-4|.|TRBV9
TGTGCCAGCAGCGTAGGCCCGAATAATGAAAAACTGTTTTTT
CASSVGPNNEKLFF
>.|TRBJ1-4|.|TRBV5-1
TGCGCCAGCAGCTTGGTTTCGGGAGGTGAAAAACTGTTTTTT
CASSLVSGGEKLFF